What follows describes a single T cell receptor beta chain. This entry comes from a study of beta chain features in type 1 diabetes. The authors reverse transcribed all of the isolated RNA, so sequencing captured expressed TCRB transcripts. The table came from immunoSEQ multiplex PCR; TCRdb's copy has only in-frame clones and leaves some out. Of about 320,000 clones in the sample, around 13% are singletons; the top ten hold roughly 7%. Sequencing was done on a sample of central memory CD4+ T cells from blood. The receptor was derived from a man aged 25-40 years in good health.

This chain's CDR3 is CAISGATGLSNQPQHF. CDR3 sequence (DNA): TGTGCCATCAGTGGAGCGACAGGGTTGAGCAATCAGCCCCAGCATTTT. V gene TRBV10-3 combines with J gene TRBJ1-5; TRBD1 agrees at 7 bases. The CDR3 runs 16 residues. Germline CDR1 reads ENHRY; CDR2 reads SYGVKD. V shed 4 bases, J shed 1 base, and the junction held 7 bases outside the gene matches.